This TCR beta chain came from a study of blood T cell repertoires in COVID-19. Study in general: Researchers got acute and convalescent COVID-19 samples from the United States, Italy and Spain. PBMCs, B-cell-depleted T cells, or T cells were the source of the cDNA or gDNA that made up the material.

Authors' methods: Reference gene primer amplification yielded estimated nucleated cell counts. Profiled with immunoSEQ multiplex PCR; TCRdb holds only in-frame clones, not every one. Clone size and V and J calls were adopted from that table, with D and trimming inferred from the DNA. Of around 260,000 clones listed, 87% were seen once; the top ten hold over 1.2%. This clone appeared once. CDR1 is SGHTA, CDR2 FQGNSA, per germline. The V and J ends lost 5 bases and 5 bases, in that order; junction bases with no gene match: 7. The CDR3 is made up of 14 amino acids. The sequenced material came from peripheral blood. This receptor was taken from a woman aged 40 to 50 who had recovered from COVID-19. The genes are TRBV7-2 and TRBJ1-1; 8 bases are a match to TRBD1. The CDR3: CASSTRQGMTEAFF. The CDR3 DNA follows: TGTGCCAGCAGCACCAGACAGGGGATGACTGAAGCTTTCTTT. Combining the CDR3 with reference TRBV7-2 and TRBJ1-1 gives the whole variable domain GAGVSQSPSNKVTEKGKDVELRCDPISGHTALYWYRQSLGQGLEFLIYFQGNSAPDKSGLPSDRFSAERTGGSVSTLTIQRTQQEDSAVYLCASSTRQGMTEAFFGQGTRLTVV.